The clone carrying this TCR beta chain was recorded once. The antigen remains unidentified. The sample comes from a study of cytomegalovirus exposure and HLA in healthy donors. The wider study: Falling in the Caucasian-associated ancestry cluster were roughly 86% of 398 genotyped donors.

This CDR3 contains 16 residues. The V gene lost 6 bases and the J gene lost 8 bases, with 20 bases spanning the gap. Germline CDR1 reads LGHNA; CDR2 reads YSLEER. Notes on the study in general: Among TCR beta chains, those listed as cytomegalovirus-associated numbered over 150.

Both 60 Vbeta primers and 13 Jbeta primers went into the PCR. In the authors' workflow: Tens of millions of unique TCR beta chains, roughly 11 million of them shared, were counted by a later analysis. Sequencing used immunoSEQ multiplex PCR; TCRdb keeps in-frame clones, though not all of them. V, J and clone size derive from that table, while D and trimming were established from the DNA sequence. Here the sample spans around 170,000 clones, more than 65% being singletons. This clonotype was obtained from a man aged 45-65 years in good health and CMV-seronegative. This chain joins TRBV4-3 and TRBJ1-6; D possibly corresponds to TRBD1 (6 bases). The sequenced sample consisted of PBMCs. Here the CDR3 reads CASRKRSGTFYSPLHF. The DNA for the CDR3 is TGCGCCAGCAGAAAAAGAAGCGGGACATTCTATTCACCCCTCCACTTT.